One sample yielded the 5 T cell receptor beta chains listed below, sequenced in a study of control samples from healthy donors and cancer patients. Here immunoSEQ multiplex PCR was the method, and the copy in TCRdb shows in-frame clones only, minus some. The profile shows roughly 100,000 clones, about 90% of them singletons. Sequencing input: blood. Receptors originate from a man aged 25-45 years in good health.

This sequence joins TRBV2 and TRBJ1-1; D remains unclear. V was trimmed by 6 bases and J by 0 bases, leaving 8 bases between them. Germline CDR1 and CDR2: SNHLY and FYNNEI. The CDR3 runs to 13 residues. The CDR3 sequence: CASRREMNTEAFF. In nucleotides, the CDR3 is TGTGCCAGCAGACGGGAGATGAACACTGAAGCTTTCTTT. Full variable domain (remainder filled in from reference TRBV2 and TRBJ1-1): EPEVTQTPSHQVTQMGQEVILRCVPISNHLYFYWYRQILGQKVEFLVSFYNNEISEKSEIFDDQFSVERPDGSNFTLKIRSTKLEDSAMYFCASRREMNTEAFFGQGTRLTVV.

This clone was seen only once. The gene calls are TRBV29-1 and TRBJ1-1; no clear D gene. CDR3 length: 12 amino acids. The germline V gene has CDR1 SQVTM and CDR2 ANQGSEA. Trimming left V 3 bases short and J 3 bases short, with 8 bases between. The CDR3 DNA is TGCAGCGTTGACGACACATACACTGAAGCTTTCTTT. Its protein is CSVDDTYTEAFF.

This clone was seen a few times. The CDR3 region is CASSLSGVGTEAFF. The CDR3 coding sequence is TGTGCCAGCAGTTTATCAGGGGTTGGCACTGAAGCTTTCTTT. The chain uses TRBV28 and TRBJ1-1; TRBD1 might be the D (6 bases). V shed 1 base and J shed 4 bases, with 10 bases lying between them. Germline values: CDR1 MDHEN, CDR2 SYDVKM. This CDR3 is built from 14 residues.

The V gene is TRBV6-6, the J gene TRBJ2-3; no clear D. V dropped 2 bases and J dropped 6 bases, with 9 bases sitting between them. CDR3 length equals 13 residues. Germline assignment: CDR1 MNHNY and CDR2 SVGAGI (reference sequence). CDR3 coding DNA: TGTGCCAGCAGTTACACGAAAACGGATACGCAGTATTTT. This translates into CASSYTKTDTQYF.

The CDR3 region has the DNA TGTGCCAGCAGCCAAGTTTACGGCGAGCAGTACTTC. It encodes CASSQVYGEQYF. This chain joins TRBV14 and TRBJ2-7; D is unresolved. V was cut by 1 base and J by 6 bases, with 7 bases left in between. This CDR3 region has 12 residues. Germline CDR1 reads SGHDN; CDR2 reads FVKESK.